The rows below give T cell receptor beta chains drawn from one sample of a study. Using its own MiXCR run on the RT-PCR reads, TCRdb lists one record per CDR3 protein. In the table there are about 680,000 distinct CDR3 sequences, 14% of which are singletons. The sample comprised memory CD4+ T cells from blood. These receptor sequences come from a female donor in good health, serving as a healthy control. Both conserved end residues are part of each CDR3. D genes are given only for firm matches.

TRBJ2-5 TRBV20-1 NA CSARDATAFQETQYF
TRBJ2-2 TRBV28 NA CASALFGELFF
TRBJ2-5 TRBV7-2 TRBD1 CASSYGQAETQYF
TRBJ2-5 TRBV6-2/TRBV6-3 NA CASSYSSSGSETQYF
TRBJ1-2 TRBV12-3/TRBV12-4 NA CASSLDSRAFYGYTF
TRBJ2-1 TRBV27 TRBD2 CASTAGGSFNEQFF
TRBJ1-5 TRBV6-5 NA CASRSGLSQPQHF
TRBJ2-1 TRBV5-1 TRBD2 CASSPGAGGPGNEQFF
TRBJ1-4 TRBV12-3/TRBV12-4 TRBD1 CASSPGQGREEKLFF
TRBJ1-1 TRBV7-2 NA CASSFGPPGNTEAFF
TRBJ1-5 TRBV6-6 TRBD1 CASRETGNYQPQHF
TRBJ2-7 TRBV28 NA CASRKGGYEQYF
TRBJ1-1 TRBV5-1 NA CASSSGHGNEAFF
TRBJ2-1 TRBV5-1 TRBD2 CASSYGSGRNEQFF
TRBJ2-3 TRBV12-3/TRBV12-4 TRBD1 CASSPPDRRQSDTQYF
TRBJ2-6 TRBV7-8 NA CASSPEGRGAANVLTF
TRBJ2-3 TRBV20-1 TRBD2 CSALWGGTTDTQYF
TRBJ2-1 TRBV6-4 TRBD1 CASSDGQGNEQFF
TRBJ1-6 TRBV3-1 TRBD1 CASSHGQDNSPLHF
TRBJ2-1 TRBV10-3 NA CATERTPSYNEQFF
TRBJ1-5 TRBV7-2 NA CASSRLDSAQPQHF
TRBJ2-6 TRBV27 NA CASSLVAGYATGANVLTF
TRBJ2-1 TRBV24-1 TRBD2 CATSVASGRSGEQFF
TRBJ1-4 TRBV28 NA CASSRLMRINEKLFF
TRBJ1-4 TRBV6-5 TRBD1 CASSYQPNTGDGKLFF
TRBJ1-1 TRBV10-2 NA CASSNSDWAEAFF
TRBJ1-4 TRBV3-1 NA CASSLVAGGPEKLFF
TRBJ1-2 TRBV7-3 TRBD1 CASSSTGGIGYTF
TRBJ2-1 TRBV7-2 TRBD2 CASSFPGLVNEQFF
TRBJ2-7 TRBV5-1 TRBD1 CASSSRQGAATYEQYF
TRBJ1-1 TRBV30 TRBD1 CAWSVRTGEAFF
TRBJ2-4 TRBV6-1 TRBD1 CATSRRGQGAKNIQYF
TRBJ1-5 TRBV7-2 NA CASSLARAPHQPQHF
TRBJ2-1 TRBV20-1 NA CSAWDPPQQFF
TRBJ2-7 TRBV20-1 TRBD2 CSGLTRSGGGFEQYF
TRBJ2-1 TRBV5-1 NA CASSLTKPGGNEQFF
TRBJ1-2 TRBV28 NA CASSLIEGFDHYGYTF
TRBJ1-2 TRBV10-3 NA CAISDGAEVYGYTF
TRBJ2-1 TRBV20-1 TRBD1 CSAPVTGENEQFF
TRBJ2-3 TRBV7-2 NA CASSPSSTDTQYF
TRBJ1-5 TRBV12-3/TRBV12-4 NA CASSLRGSNQPQHF
TRBJ2-5 TRBV7-3 NA CASSRSVRETQYF
TRBJ2-7 TRBV20-1 TRBD2 CSGLTSGSYEQYF
TRBJ2-2 TRBV7-8 NA CASSLAGLDTGELFF
TRBJ2-1 TRBV20-1 TRBD2 CSATRTSGLSEQFF
TRBJ1-2 TRBV18 NA CASSPTGGDNYGYTF
TRBJ2-7 TRBV6-1 NA CASSEVADPYEQYF
TRBJ2-7 TRBV20-1 TRBD1 CSAGGLTYEQYF
TRBJ2-3 TRBV7-2 NA CASSYGLSSDTQYF
TRBJ2-1 TRBV20-1 TRBD2 CSARRRGLAGNEQFF
TRBJ2-7 TRBV5-1 NA CASSRARLVEQYF
TRBJ2-1 TRBV5-8 NA CASSITQEQFF
TRBJ2-7 TRBV9 NA CASSVAPGGTYEQYF
TRBJ2-5 TRBV24-1 NA CATSIPGQETQYF
TRBJ1-6 TRBV6-5 NA CASAVQGYNSPLHF
TRBJ2-2 TRBV24-1 TRBD1 CATSDPAGTGKNTGELFF
TRBJ2-7 TRBV6-1 NA CASSEMGSDYEQYF
TRBJ1-1 TRBV12-3/TRBV12-4 TRBD1 CASSFGARQGSTEAFF
TRBJ1-6 TRBV20-1 NA CSASPWQDNSPLHF
TRBJ2-7 TRBV12-3/TRBV12-4 NA CASSFKGAEQYF